This T cell receptor beta chain was obtained from a study of blood T cell repertoires in COVID-19. About the study: COVID-19 samples from acute and convalescent phases originated in the United States, Italy and Spain. In each case, the material was cDNA or gDNA derived from T cells, B-cell-depleted T cells, or PBMCs.

This clone occurred a few times. In the authors' methods: Estimation of nucleated cell counts was performed using reference gene primer amplification. Assay used: immunoSEQ multiplex PCR; TCRdb lists only in-frame clones, some missing. V, J and clone size are taken as reported in that table, and D and trimming were inferred from the DNA itself. The table includes tens of thousands of clones, approximately 83% detected once. V gave up 7 bases and J gave up 2 bases; unmatched junction bases: 3. Germline-derived CDR1 and CDR2 are LNHDA and SQIVND (reference sequence). The CDR3 is 13 amino acids. The J gene is TRBJ2-7, the V gene TRBV19, with TRBD2 matching 9 bases. This receptor was identified in a human donor in a cohort sampled during active COVID-19. The material sequenced was peripheral blood. This chain's CDR3 is CASKTSGPYEQYF. Written as DNA, the CDR3 is TGTGCCAGTAAGACTAGCGGTCCCTACGAGCAGTACTTC.